The 16 T cell receptor beta chains reported below all come from one sample, sequenced in a study of blood T cell repertoires in COVID-19. Here immunoSEQ multiplex PCR was the method, and the copy in TCRdb shows in-frame clones only, minus some. The sample consists of approximately 76,000 clones, around 83% of them appearing once. The sample comprised peripheral blood. Receptors originate from a man older than 75 with active or convalescent COVID-19.

V and J are TRBV7-9 and TRBJ2-3; 11 bases are a match to TRBD2. Germline CDR1 reads SEHNR; CDR2 reads FQNEAQ (reference sequence). This CDR3 is built from 16 residues. V was pared by 3 bases and J by 8 bases, with 10 bases of the junction left unmatched. CDR3 sequence (DNA): TGTGCCAGCAGCTTGGATGGTAGCGGGGGGGCAGGTACGCAGTATTTT. Protein sequence: CASSLDGSGGAGTQYF.

The J gene is TRBJ2-4, the V gene TRBV5-4; D is perhaps TRBD1 (6 bases). This CDR3 has 15 amino acids. Germline CDR1 is SGHNT and CDR2 is YYREEE (reference sequence). Trimming left V 0 bases short and J 3 bases short, with 10 bases between. CDR3 protein: CASSLARGDKNIQYF. DNA for the CDR3: TGTGCCAGCAGCTTGGCCAGGGGCGACAAAAACATTCAGTACTTC.

The rearrangement uses TRBV11-3 and TRBJ2-2, with D unclear. CDR1 is SGHNT, CDR2 YENEEA, per germline. This CDR3 has 12 amino acids. V was cut by 5 bases and J by 3 bases, with 4 bases left in between. The CDR3 loop reads CASSPYTGELFF. The CDR3 nucleotides are TGTGCCAGCAGCCCATACACCGGGGAGCTGTTTTTT.

J is TRBJ2-2 and V is TRBV7-3; 8 bases fit TRBD1. The V segment lost 4 bases and the J segment 0 bases; nucleotides outside the gene matches: 4. The CDR3 totals 16 residues. Germline values: CDR1 SGHTA, CDR2 FQGTGA. The CDR3 spells CASSSGTGANTGELFF. In nucleotides, the CDR3 is TGTGCCAGCAGCTCTGGGACAGGTGCGAACACCGGGGAGCTGTTTTTT.

This rearrangement joins TRBV2 to TRBJ1-5, with TRBD1 identical over 8 bases. Germline CDR1 is SNHLY and CDR2 is FYNNEI. V shed 5 bases and J 0 bases; nucleotides not matched to a gene: 3. The CDR3 consists of 15 residues. The CDR3 loop is CASSIQGDSNQPQHF. CDR3 sequence (DNA): TGTGCCAGCAGTATACAGGGGGATAGCAATCAGCCCCAGCATTTT.

This clone has only one observation. The genes are TRBV7-9 and TRBJ1-2; perhaps TRBD1 as D (6 bases). V shed 5 bases and J shed 2 bases, with 15 bases lying between them. Germline CDR1 and CDR2: SEHNR and FQNEAQ (reference sequence). This CDR3 has 15 residues. CDR3 DNA: TGTGCCAGCAGCCAACTGGGGGCGATAAACTATGGCTACACCTTC. Its protein product is CASSQLGAINYGYTF.

The chain uses TRBV5-4 and TRBJ2-1; 7 nucleotides match TRBD1. The V gene's germline CDR1 is SGHNT and CDR2 YYREEE (reference sequence). V trimming: 5 bases; J trimming: 0 bases; junction bases outside the gene matches: 8. The CDR3 is 16 amino acids. CDR3 nucleotides: TGTGCCAGCAGGTCCCGACAGGGACACTCCTACAATGAGCAGTTCTTC. Translated: CASRSRQGHSYNEQFF.

CDR3 protein: CASSPHRAVGYTF. The CDR3, as DNA: TGTGCCAGCAGCCCACACAGGGCGGTTGGCTACACCTTC. This sequence joins TRBV9 and TRBJ1-2; TRBD1 might be the D (6 bases). This CDR3 spans 13 amino acids. Germline V gene lookup returns CDR1 SGDLS and CDR2 YYNGEE. V was pared by 4 bases and J by 7 bases, with 14 bases between.

The chain combines TRBV27 with TRBJ2-2, with 11 nucleotides matching TRBD1. This CDR3 contains 15 residues. Losses at the gene ends were 8 bases for V and 7 bases for J; bases not matched to a gene: 9. CDR1 MNHEY and CDR2 SMNVEV come from the germline V gene (reference sequence). CDR3 coding DNA: TGTGCCAGCCATTCAGGACAGGGGGCGATCGGGGAGCTGTTTTTT. Amino acid sequence: CASHSGQGAIGELFF.

The V call is TRBV19, the J call TRBJ1-1; TRBD1 matches 10 bases. Losses at the gene ends were 5 bases for V and 1 base for J; bases not matched to a gene: 4. From germline, CDR1 is LNHDA and CDR2 SQIVND (reference sequence). CDR3 size: 15 residues. CDR3 sequence reads: CASSLTGGENTEAFF. In nucleotides, the CDR3 is TGTGCCAGTAGTTTGACAGGGGGCGAGAACACTGAAGCTTTCTTT.

CDR3 residues: CASRFDGLGGNQPQHF. The CDR3 DNA reads TGTGCCAGCAGGTTCGACGGCCTAGGGGGCAATCAGCCCCAGCATTTT. The chain combines TRBV28 with TRBJ1-5; maybe TRBD1 (5 bases). This CDR3 is built from 16 residues. V was clipped by 6 bases and J by 2 bases, with 17 bases between them. CDR1 and CDR2 from the germline V gene are MDHEN and SYDVKM.

The chain has TRBV30 and TRBJ2-1, with 13 bases matching TRBD2. This CDR3 contains 18 residues. Looked up from germline, CDR1 is GTSNPN and CDR2 is SVGIG (reference sequence). Germline trimming cut 1 base from V and 1 base from J; bases unmatched to any gene: 7. The DNA for the CDR3 is TGTGCCTGGAGTGGGACTAGCGGGAGAGGCCCGTCCTACAATGAGCAGTTCTTC. Residues: CAWSGTSGRGPSYNEQFF. Full variable domain (outside the CDR3, taken from reference TRBV30 and TRBJ2-1): SQTIHQWPATLVQPVGSPLSLECTVEGTSNPNLYWYRQAAGRGLQLLFYSVGIGQISSEVPQNLSASRPQDRQFILSSKKLLLSDSGFYLCAWSGTSGRGPSYNEQFFGPGTRLTVL.

The rearrangement links TRBV20-1 to TRBJ2-7; 7 bases align to TRBD1. The CDR3 contains 11 residues. Losses at the gene ends were 6 bases for V and 4 bases for J; bases not matched to a gene: 3. Germline V CDR1 and CDR2: DFQATT, SNEGSKA (reference sequence). This CDR3 is CSAVTGYEQYF. The CDR3 DNA follows: TGCAGTGCCGTGACAGGGTACGAGCAGTACTTC.

The V call is TRBV5-5, the J call TRBJ2-7, with 8 bases identical to TRBD1. This CDR3 contains 14 residues. Germline V CDR1 and CDR2: SGHKS, YYEKEE (reference sequence). The junction had 3 bases not matched to a gene; V was cut back by 0 bases and J by 4 bases. The CDR3 nucleotides read TGTGCCAGCAGCTTGGTACGGACAGGGTACGAGCAGTACTTC. Protein product: CASSLVRTGYEQYF.

This clone was picked up one time. The chain is built from TRBV7-9 and TRBJ2-3; no clear D gene. This CDR3 spans 11 amino acids. The ends were cut back, 3 bases at V and 5 bases at J, with 3 bases in the middle. Germline loops: CDR1 SEHNR, CDR2 FQNEAQ (reference sequence). CDR3 nucleotide sequence: TGTGCCAGCAGCTTTCAAGATACGCAGTATTTT. Translating it yields CASSFQDTQYF.

The chain is built from TRBV28 and TRBJ2-1; 8 bases line up with TRBD1. The germline gives CDR1 MDHEN, CDR2 SYDVKM. The CDR3 length is 15 residues. V lost 2 bases, J lost 8 bases, and 8 bases stayed unmatched. CDR3: CASSLITGTGDEQFF. In DNA form, the CDR3 reads TGTGCCAGCAGTTTAATCACAGGGACAGGCGATGAGCAGTTCTTC.